This T cell receptor (beta chain) was recovered during a study of blood T cell repertoires in COVID-19. TCRdb's table, derived via immunoSEQ multiplex PCR, lists solely in-frame clones and lacks some. The data hold fewer than 200,000 clones, with 81% observed a single time. This CDR3 is 14 amino acids long. The ends were cut back, 0 bases at V and 8 bases at J, with 13 bases in the middle. Germline V gene lookup returns CDR1 SGHTA and CDR2 FQGNSA. This clone has only one observation. Sequencing used peripheral blood. This TCR was recovered from a woman older than 75 with COVID-19, enrolled during active disease. The V and J genes are TRBV7-2 and TRBJ1-2, with D possibly being TRBD1 (6 bases). CDR3 DNA: TGTGCCAGCAGCTTAGCGCTGGACAGCGCGGGCTACACCTTC. Translation: CASSLALDSAGYTF.